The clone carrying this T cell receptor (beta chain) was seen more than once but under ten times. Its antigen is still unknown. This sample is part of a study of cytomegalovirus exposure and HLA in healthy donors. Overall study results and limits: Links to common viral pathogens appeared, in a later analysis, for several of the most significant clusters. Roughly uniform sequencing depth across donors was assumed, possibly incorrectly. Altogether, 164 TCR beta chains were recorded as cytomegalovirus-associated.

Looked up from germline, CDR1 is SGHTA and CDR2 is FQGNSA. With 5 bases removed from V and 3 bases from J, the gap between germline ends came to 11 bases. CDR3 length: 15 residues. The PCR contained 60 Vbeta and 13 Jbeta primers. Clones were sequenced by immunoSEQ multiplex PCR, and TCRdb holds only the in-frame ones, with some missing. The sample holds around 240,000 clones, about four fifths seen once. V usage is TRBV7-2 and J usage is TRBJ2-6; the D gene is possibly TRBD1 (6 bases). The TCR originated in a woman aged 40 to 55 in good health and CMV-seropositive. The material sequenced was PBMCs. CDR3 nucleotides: TGTGCCAGCAGCGAACAGGGTATTGGGGCCAACGTCCTGACTTTC. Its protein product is CASSEQGIGANVLTF. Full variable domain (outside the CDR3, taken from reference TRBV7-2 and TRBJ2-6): GAGVSQSPSNKVTEKGKDVELRCDPISGHTALYWYRQSLGQGLEFLIYFQGNSAPDKSGLPSDRFSAERTGGSVSTLTIQRTQQEDSAVYLCASSEQGIGANVLTFGAGSRLTVL.